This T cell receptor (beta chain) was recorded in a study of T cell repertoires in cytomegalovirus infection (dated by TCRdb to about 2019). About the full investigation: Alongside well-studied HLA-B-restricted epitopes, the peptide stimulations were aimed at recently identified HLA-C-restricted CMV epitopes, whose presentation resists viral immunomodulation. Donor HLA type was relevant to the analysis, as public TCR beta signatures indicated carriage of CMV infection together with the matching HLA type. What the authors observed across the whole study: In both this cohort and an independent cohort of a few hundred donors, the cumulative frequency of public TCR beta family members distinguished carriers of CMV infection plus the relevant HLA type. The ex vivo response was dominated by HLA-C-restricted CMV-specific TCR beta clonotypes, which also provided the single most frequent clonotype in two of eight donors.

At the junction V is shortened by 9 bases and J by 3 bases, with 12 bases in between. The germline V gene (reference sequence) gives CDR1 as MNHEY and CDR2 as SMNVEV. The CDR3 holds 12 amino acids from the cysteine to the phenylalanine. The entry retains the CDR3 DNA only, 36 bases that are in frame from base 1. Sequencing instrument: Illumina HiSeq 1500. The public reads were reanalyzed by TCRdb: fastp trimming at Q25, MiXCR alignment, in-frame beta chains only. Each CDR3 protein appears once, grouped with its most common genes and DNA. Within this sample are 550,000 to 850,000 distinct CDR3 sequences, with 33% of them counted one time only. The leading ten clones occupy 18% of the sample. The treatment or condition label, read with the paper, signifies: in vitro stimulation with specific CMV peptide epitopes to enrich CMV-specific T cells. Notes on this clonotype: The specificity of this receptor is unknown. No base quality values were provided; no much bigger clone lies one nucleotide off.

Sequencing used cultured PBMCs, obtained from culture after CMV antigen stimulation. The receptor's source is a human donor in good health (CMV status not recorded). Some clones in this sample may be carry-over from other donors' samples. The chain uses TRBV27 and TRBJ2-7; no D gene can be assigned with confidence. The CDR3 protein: CASRSPHYEQYF. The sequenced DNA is TGTGCCAGTCGGTCGCCGCACTACGAGCAGTACTTC.